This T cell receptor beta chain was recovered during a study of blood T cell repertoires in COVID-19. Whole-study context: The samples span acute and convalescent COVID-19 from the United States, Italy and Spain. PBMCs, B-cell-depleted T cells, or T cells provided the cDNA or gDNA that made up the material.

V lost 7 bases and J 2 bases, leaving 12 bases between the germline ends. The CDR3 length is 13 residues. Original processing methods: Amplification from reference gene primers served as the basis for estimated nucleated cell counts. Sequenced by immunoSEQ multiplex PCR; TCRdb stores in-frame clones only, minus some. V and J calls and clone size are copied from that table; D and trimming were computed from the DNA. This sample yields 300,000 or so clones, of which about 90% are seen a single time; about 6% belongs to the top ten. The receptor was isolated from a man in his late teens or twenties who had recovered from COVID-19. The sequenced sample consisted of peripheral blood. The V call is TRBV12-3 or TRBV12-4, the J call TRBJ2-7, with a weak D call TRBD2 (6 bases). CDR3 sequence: CASKWGVAYEQYF. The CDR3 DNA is TGTGCCAGCAAGTGGGGGGTGGCCTACGAGCAGTACTTC.